These 12 T cell receptor beta chains originate from one sample sequenced in a study of blood T cell repertoires in COVID-19. Here immunoSEQ multiplex PCR was the method, and the copy in TCRdb shows in-frame clones only, minus some. The sample holds 220,000 or so clones, roughly 90% seen once. Sequenced material: PBMCs or T cells enriched from blood (not recorded which). All receptors derive from a man aged 25 to 40 who had been exposed to COVID-19.

V is TRBV5-1 and J is TRBJ1-4, with TRBD1 matching over 9 bases. The V gene end was trimmed by 7 bases and the J gene end by 5 bases; junction bases not matched to a gene: 6. The CDR3 has 14 amino acids. CDR1 is SGHRS and CDR2 is YFSETQ in the germline V gene. CDR3 sequence: CASQPGQGNEKLFF. The CDR3 nucleotides read TGCGCCAGCCAACCGGGACAGGGAAATGAAAAACTGTTTTTT.

The rearrangement links TRBV5-1 to TRBJ2-5, with no clear D. Trimming took off 0 bases at V and 7 bases at J, with 10 bases between the two ends. This CDR3 spans 13 amino acids. Per germline, CDR1 SGHRS and CDR2 YFSETQ. Here the CDR3 reads CASSLDIVGTQYF. For the CDR3, the DNA is TGCGCCAGCAGCTTGGATATCGTCGGGACCCAGTACTTC.

The J gene is TRBJ1-4, the V gene TRBV19; no reliable D call. The germline V gene has CDR1 LNHDA and CDR2 SQIVND (reference sequence). The CDR3 is made up of 15 amino acids. The V gene lost 5 bases and the J gene lost 9 bases, with 19 bases spanning the gap. The CDR3 spells CASSSLADWQQKLFF. The CDR3 nucleotides are TGTGCCAGTAGTTCCCTCGCGGACTGGCAGCAAAAACTGTTTTTT.

The chain uses TRBV4-2 and TRBJ2-6; D is undetermined. The V and J ends lost 0 bases and 0 bases respectively, with 6 bases between them. CDR3 length: 16 residues. Germline CDR1 reads LGHNA; CDR2 reads YNFKEQ. CDR3 loop: CASSQDTSSGANVLTF. CDR3 bases: TGTGCCAGCAGCCAAGACACAAGCTCTGGGGCCAACGTCCTGACTTTC.

The chain couples TRBV5-1 to TRBJ1-5; TRBD1 agrees at 9 bases. Germline CDR1 reads SGHRS; CDR2 reads YFSETQ. This CDR3 is built from 14 residues. The V gene end was trimmed by 4 bases and the J gene end by 7 bases; junction bases not matched to a gene: 6. CDR3 in amino acids: CASSEGTGKQPQHF. The CDR3 DNA sequence: TGCGCCAGCAGCGAAGGGACAGGGAAACAGCCCCAGCATTTT.

This clone was counted between two and nine times. J is TRBJ1-4 and V is TRBV2, with TRBD1 matching over 11 bases. CDR1 is SNHLY and CDR2 is FYNNEI in the germline V gene. CDR3 size: 17 residues. The V gene end was trimmed by 6 bases and the J gene end by 12 bases; junction bases not matched to a gene: 18. The CDR3 spells CASRQTSSGQGASELFF. DNA of the CDR3: TGTGCCAGCAGACAGACCTCTTCCGGACAGGGGGCTTCGGAACTGTTTTTT.

The chain is built from TRBV5-1 and TRBJ1-5; tentative D call: TRBD1 (6 bases). This CDR3 region has 15 residues. V was trimmed by 1 base and J by 1 base, leaving 9 bases between them. Per germline, CDR1 SGHRS and CDR2 YFSETQ. CDR3: CASSLSGESNQPQHF. CDR3 bases: TGCGCCAGCAGCTTGTCAGGGGAGAGCAATCAGCCCCAGCATTTT. Full variable domain (missing parts from reference TRBV5-1 and TRBJ1-5): KAGVTQTPRYLIKTRGQQVTLSCSPISGHRSVSWYQQTPGQGLQFLFEYFSETQRNKGNFPGRFSGRQFSNSRSEMNVSTLELGDSALYLCASSLSGESNQPQHFGDGTRLSIL.

This clone was recorded a few times. The chain is built from TRBV18 and TRBJ1-2; possible D gene TRBD1, 5 bases. The germline CDR1 and CDR2 sequences are KGHSH and LQKENI. The CDR3 extends over 15 amino acids. Trimming took 1 base from V and 3 from J, leaving 12 bases between them. CDR3 DNA: TGTGCCAGCTCACCACGGGTCAGGGAAGACTATGGCTACACCTTC. This translates into CASSPRVREDYGYTF.

The chain uses TRBV7-2 and TRBJ1-2; possible D gene TRBD1, 5 bases. Germline V gene lookup returns CDR1 SGHTA and CDR2 FQGNSA. Trimming took off 5 bases at V and 6 bases at J, with 25 bases between the two ends. The CDR3 runs 17 residues. Written as DNA, the CDR3 is TGTGCCAGCAGCCCAACGGGGGGATCCTTTACACGGGATGGCTACACCTTC. As protein: CASSPTGGSFTRDGYTF.

This chain's CDR3 is CASRGQGWADTQYF. The CDR3 nucleotides are TGTGCCAGCAGGGGACAGGGCTGGGCAGATACGCAGTATTTT. The V and J genes are TRBV9 and TRBJ2-3; 9 nucleotides agree with TRBD1. V gave up 5 bases and J gave up 4 bases; unmatched junction bases: 5. This CDR3 is 14 amino acids long. Germline V gives CDR1 SGDLS, CDR2 YYNGEE.

The rearrangement uses TRBV12-5 and TRBJ2-5; 11 bases align to TRBD1. This CDR3 is 15 amino acids long. The germline CDR1 and CDR2 sequences are LGHNT and FRNRAP. The ends lost 4 bases at V and 5 bases at J; junction bases unmatched: 6. CDR3 amino acids: CASGSGTGGTETQYF. CDR3 DNA: TGTGCTAGTGGTTCCGGGACAGGGGGAACGGAGACCCAGTACTTC.

The J gene is TRBJ2-1, the V gene TRBV4-3; 8 bases align to TRBD1. Trimming at V came to 3 bases and at J to 9 bases, leaving 7 bases not matched to a gene. The CDR3 is 14 amino acids. Per germline, CDR1 LGHNA and CDR2 YSLEER. CDR3 protein: CASSHEAGGIEQFF. The CDR3 DNA reads as TGCGCCAGCAGCCACGAAGCAGGGGGCATTGAGCAGTTCTTC.